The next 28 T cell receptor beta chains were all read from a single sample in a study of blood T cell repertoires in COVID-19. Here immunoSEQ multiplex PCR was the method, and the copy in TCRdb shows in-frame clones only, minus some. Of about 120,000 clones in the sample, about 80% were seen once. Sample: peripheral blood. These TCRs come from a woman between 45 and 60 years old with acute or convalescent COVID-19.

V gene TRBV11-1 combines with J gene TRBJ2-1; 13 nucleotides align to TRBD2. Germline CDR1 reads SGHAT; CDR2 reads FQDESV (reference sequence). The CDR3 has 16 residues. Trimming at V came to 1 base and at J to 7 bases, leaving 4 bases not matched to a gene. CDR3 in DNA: TGTGCCAGCAGCTTAGAGGGACTAGCGGGGCGAAATGAGCAGTTCTTC. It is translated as CASSLEGLAGRNEQFF.

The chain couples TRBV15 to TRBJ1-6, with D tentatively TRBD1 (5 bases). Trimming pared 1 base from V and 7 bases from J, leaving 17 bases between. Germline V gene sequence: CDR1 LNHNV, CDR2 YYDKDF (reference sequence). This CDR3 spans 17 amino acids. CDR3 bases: TGTGCCACCAGCAGAGTCCTAACAGGCGATACCAATTCACCCCTCCACTTT. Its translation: CATSRVLTGDTNSPLHF.

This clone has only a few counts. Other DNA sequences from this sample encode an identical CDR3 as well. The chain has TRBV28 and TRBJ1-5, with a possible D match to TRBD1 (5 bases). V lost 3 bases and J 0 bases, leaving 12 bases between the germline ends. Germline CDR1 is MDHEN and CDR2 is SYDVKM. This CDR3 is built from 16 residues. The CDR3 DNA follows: TGTGCCAGCAGTTTGGCCGGGACTCCTAGCAATCAGCCCCAGCATTTT. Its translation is CASSLAGTPSNQPQHF.

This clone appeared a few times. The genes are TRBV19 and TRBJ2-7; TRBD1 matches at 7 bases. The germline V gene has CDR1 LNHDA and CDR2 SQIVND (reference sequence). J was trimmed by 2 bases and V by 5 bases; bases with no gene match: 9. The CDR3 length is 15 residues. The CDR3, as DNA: TGTGCCAGTAGTTTCGGACAGGCGACTGCCTACGAGCAGTACTTC. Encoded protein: CASSFGQATAYEQYF. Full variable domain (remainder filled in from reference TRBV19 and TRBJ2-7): DGGITQSPKYLFRKEGQNVTLSCEQNLNHDAMYWYRQDPGQGLRLIYYSQIVNDFQKGDIAEGYSVSREKKESFPLTVTSAQKNPTAFYLCASSFGQATAYEQYFGPGTRLTVT.

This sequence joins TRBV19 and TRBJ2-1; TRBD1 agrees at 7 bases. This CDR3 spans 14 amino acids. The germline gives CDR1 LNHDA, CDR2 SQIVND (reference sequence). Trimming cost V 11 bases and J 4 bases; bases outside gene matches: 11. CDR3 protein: CALKSSGQYNEQFF. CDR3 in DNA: TGTGCCCTAAAATCATCGGGACAGTACAATGAGCAGTTCTTC.

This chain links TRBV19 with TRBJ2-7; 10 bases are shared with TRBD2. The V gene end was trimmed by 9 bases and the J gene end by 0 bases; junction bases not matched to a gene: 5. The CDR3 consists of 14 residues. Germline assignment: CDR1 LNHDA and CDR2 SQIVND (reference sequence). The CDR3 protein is CASNSGRSSYEQYF. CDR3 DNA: TGTGCCAGCAATAGCGGGAGGAGCTCCTACGAGCAGTACTTC. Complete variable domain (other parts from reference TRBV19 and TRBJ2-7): DGGITQSPKYLFRKEGQNVTLSCEQNLNHDAMYWYRQDPGQGLRLIYYSQIVNDFQKGDIAEGYSVSREKKESFPLTVTSAQKNPTAFYLCASNSGRSSYEQYFGPGTRLTVT.

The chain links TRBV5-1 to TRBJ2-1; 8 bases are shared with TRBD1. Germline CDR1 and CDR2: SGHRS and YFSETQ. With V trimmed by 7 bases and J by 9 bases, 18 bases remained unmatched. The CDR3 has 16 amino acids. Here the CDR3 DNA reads TGCGCCAGCGGATGGGGAGAACAGGGGGAGTTCACTGAGCAGTTCTTC. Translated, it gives CASGWGEQGEFTEQFF.

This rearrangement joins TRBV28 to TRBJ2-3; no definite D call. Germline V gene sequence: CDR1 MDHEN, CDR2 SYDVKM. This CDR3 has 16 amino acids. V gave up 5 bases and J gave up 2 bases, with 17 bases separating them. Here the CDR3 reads CASSPYRSGYTDTQYF. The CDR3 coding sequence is TGTGCCAGCAGTCCCTACCGGAGTGGCTACACAGATACGCAGTATTTT. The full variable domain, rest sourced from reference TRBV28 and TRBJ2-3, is DVKVTQSSRYLVKRTGEKVFLECVQDMDHENMFWYRQDPGLGLRLIYFSYDVKMKEKGDIPEGYSVSREKKERFSLILESASTNQTSMYLCASSPYRSGYTDTQYFGPGTRLTVL.

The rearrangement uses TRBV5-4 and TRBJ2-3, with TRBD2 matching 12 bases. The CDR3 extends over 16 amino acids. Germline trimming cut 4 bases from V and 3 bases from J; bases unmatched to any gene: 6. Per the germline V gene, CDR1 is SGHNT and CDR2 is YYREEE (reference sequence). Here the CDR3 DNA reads TGTGCCAGCAGCGCGGCTAGCGGGGGGGTAACAGATACGCAGTATTTT. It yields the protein CASSAASGGVTDTQYF.

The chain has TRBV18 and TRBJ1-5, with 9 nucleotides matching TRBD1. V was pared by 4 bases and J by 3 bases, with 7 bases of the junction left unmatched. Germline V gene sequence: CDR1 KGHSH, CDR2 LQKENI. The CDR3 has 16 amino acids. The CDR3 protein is CASSRTGTGTNQPQHF. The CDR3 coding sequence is TGTGCCAGCTCACGCACCGGGACAGGGACCAATCAGCCCCAGCATTTT.

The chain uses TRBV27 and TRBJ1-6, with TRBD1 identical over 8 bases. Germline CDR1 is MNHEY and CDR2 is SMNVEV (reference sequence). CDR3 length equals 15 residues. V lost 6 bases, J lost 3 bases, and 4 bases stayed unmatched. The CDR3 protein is CASRSGQVYNSPLHF. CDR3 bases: TGTGCCAGCAGATCGGGACAGGTCTATAATTCACCCCTCCACTTT.

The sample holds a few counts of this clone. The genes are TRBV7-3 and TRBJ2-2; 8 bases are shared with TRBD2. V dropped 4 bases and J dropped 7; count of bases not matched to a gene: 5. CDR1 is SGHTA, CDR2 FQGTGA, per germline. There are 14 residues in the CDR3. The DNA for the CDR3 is TGTGCCAGCAGCTCGGGGGGGCAAGACGGGGAGCTGTTTTTT. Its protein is CASSSGGQDGELFF.

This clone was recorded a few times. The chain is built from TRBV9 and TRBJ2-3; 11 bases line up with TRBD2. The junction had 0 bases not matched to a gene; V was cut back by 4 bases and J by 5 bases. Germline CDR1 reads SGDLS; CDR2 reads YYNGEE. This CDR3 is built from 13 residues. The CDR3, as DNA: TGTGCCAGCAGCCTAGCGGGGGGAGATACGCAGTATTTT. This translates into CASSLAGGDTQYF.

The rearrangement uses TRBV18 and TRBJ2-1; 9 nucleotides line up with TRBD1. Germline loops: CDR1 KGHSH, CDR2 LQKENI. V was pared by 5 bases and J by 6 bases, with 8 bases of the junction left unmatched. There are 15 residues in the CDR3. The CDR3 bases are TGTGCCAGCTCAAGGGCACAGGGGGCCGGCAATGAGCAGTTCTTC. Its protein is CASSRAQGAGNEQFF.

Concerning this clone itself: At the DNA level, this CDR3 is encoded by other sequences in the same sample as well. CDR3 sequence: CASSLGGTNEKLFF. The CDR3 DNA sequence: TGCGCCAGCAGCCTGGGAGGAACTAATGAAAAACTGTTTTTT. The genes are TRBV5-1 and TRBJ1-4; D ambiguous. The germline V and J ends were trimmed by 4 bases and 1 base, with 8 bases remaining between them. The CDR3 sequence is 14 residues long. CDR1 and CDR2 (germline): SGHRS, YFSETQ.

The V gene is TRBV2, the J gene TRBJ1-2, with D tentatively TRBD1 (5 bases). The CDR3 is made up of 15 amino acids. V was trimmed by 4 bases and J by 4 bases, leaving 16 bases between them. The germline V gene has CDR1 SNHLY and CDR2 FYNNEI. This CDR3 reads CASSASHGQGYGYTF. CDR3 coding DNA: TGTGCCAGCAGTGCATCTCATGGCCAGGGCTATGGCTACACCTTC.

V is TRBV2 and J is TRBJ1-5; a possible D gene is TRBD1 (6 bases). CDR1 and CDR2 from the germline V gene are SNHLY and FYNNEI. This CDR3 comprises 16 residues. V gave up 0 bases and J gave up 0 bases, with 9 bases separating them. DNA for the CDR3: TGTGCCAGCAGTGAAGCGGCAGGGGCTAGCAATCAGCCCCAGCATTTT. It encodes CASSEAAGASNQPQHF.

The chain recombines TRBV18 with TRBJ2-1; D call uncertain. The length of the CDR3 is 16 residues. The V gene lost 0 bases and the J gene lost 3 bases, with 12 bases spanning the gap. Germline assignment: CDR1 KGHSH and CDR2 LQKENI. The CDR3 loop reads CASSPPSLGVYNEQFF. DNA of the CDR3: TGTGCCAGCTCACCACCGAGTCTAGGAGTCTACAATGAGCAGTTCTTC.

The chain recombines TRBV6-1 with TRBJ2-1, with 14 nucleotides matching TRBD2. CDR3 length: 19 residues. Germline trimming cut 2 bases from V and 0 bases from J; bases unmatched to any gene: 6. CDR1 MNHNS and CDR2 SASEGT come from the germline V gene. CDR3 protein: CASSEQGLAGASSYNEQFF. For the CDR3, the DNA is TGTGCCAGCAGTGAACAGGGACTAGCGGGGGCGAGCTCCTACAATGAGCAGTTCTTC.

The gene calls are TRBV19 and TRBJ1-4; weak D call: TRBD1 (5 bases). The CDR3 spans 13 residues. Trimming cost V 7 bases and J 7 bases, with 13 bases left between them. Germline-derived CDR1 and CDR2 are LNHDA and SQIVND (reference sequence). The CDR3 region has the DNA TGTGCCAGTACCCGGGGGGAGAGTGAAAAACTGTTTTTT. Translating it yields CASTRGESEKLFF.

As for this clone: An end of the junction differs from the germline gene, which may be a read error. The CDR3 loop reads CASSLGPGNNEQFF. In DNA, the CDR3 is TGTGCTAGCAGCTTAGGCCCAGGTAACAATGAGCAGTTCTTC. This chain uses TRBV7-7 with TRBJ2-1; D is uncertain. CDR3 length: 14 amino acids. The germline CDR1 and CDR2 sequences are SSHAT and FNYEAQ (reference sequence).

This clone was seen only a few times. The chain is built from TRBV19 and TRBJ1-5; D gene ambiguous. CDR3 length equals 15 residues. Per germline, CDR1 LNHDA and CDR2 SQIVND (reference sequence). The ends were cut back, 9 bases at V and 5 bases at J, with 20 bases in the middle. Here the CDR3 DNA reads TGTGCCAGCAGAGACATTTCGCAATTTGATCAGCCCCAGCATTTT. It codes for CASRDISQFDQPQHF.

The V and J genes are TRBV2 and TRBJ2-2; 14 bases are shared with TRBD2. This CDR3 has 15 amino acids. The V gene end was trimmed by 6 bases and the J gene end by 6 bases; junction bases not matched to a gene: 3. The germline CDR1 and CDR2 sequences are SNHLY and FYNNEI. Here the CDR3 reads CASRKTSGGAGELFF. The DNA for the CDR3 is TGTGCCAGCAGGAAGACTAGCGGGGGGGCCGGGGAGCTGTTTTTT.

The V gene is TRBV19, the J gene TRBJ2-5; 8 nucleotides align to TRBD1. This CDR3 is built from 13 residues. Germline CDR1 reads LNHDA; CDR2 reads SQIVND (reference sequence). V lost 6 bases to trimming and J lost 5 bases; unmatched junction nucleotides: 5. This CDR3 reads CASRRTGRETQYF. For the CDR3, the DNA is TGTGCCAGTAGAAGGACAGGGAGGGAGACCCAGTACTTC.

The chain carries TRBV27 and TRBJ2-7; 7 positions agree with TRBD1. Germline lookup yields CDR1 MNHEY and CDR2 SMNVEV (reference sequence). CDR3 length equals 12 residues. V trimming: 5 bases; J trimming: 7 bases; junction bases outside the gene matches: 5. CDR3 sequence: CASSQQGREQYF. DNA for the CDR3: TGTGCCAGCAGTCAACAGGGGAGAGAGCAGTACTTC.

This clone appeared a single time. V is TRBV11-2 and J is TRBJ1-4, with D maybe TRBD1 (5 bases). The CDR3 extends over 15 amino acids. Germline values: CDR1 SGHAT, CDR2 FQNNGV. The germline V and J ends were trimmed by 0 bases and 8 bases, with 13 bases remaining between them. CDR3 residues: CASSLDTGHGEKLFF. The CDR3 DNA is TGTGCCAGCAGCTTAGATACAGGACACGGGGAAAAACTGTTTTTT.

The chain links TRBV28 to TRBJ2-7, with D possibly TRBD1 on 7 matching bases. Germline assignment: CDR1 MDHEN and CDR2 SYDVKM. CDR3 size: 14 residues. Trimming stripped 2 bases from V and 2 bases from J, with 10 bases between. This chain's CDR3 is CASSLAGQTYEQYF. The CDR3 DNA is TGTGCCAGCAGTTTAGCGGGACAGACCTACGAGCAGTACTTC.

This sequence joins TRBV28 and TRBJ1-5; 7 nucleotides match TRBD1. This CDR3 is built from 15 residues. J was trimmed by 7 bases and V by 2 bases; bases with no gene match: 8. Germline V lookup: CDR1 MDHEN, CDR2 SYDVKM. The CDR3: CASSLKGARRQPQHF. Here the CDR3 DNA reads TGTGCCAGCAGTTTAAAGGGGGCGCGGCGGCAGCCCCAGCATTTT.